This T cell receptor (beta chain) was sequenced during a study of human T cells and chemical hapten exposure. Study findings and constraints: High-frequency TCRs, those above 1 in 1000, stayed the same after DPC sensitization.

The CDR3 length is 15 residues. V gave up 6 bases and J gave up 7 bases, with 16 bases separating them. Ten or more counts support this clonotype. Its matching antigen is unknown. TCRdb re-derived calls from the RACE reads in MiXCR, one entry per CDR3 protein. This sample yields over 35,000 distinct CDR3 sequences, of which about 3.7% are seen a single time; around 6% belongs to the top ten. Time point of the sample: healthy volunteer bleed at 6 weeks. Blood, whole and unfractionated, served as the source for total RNA extraction. Sequenced material: whole blood. This chain links TRBV12-3 or TRBV12-4 with TRBJ1-6, with D perhaps TRBD1 (6 bases). The TCR comes from a human donor in good health. Some clones in this sample may be carry-over from other donors' samples. The CDR3 sequence is CASRPTGTTNSPLHF. In DNA, the CDR3 is TGTGCCAGCAGACCAACCGGGACAACAAATTCACCCCTCCACTTT.